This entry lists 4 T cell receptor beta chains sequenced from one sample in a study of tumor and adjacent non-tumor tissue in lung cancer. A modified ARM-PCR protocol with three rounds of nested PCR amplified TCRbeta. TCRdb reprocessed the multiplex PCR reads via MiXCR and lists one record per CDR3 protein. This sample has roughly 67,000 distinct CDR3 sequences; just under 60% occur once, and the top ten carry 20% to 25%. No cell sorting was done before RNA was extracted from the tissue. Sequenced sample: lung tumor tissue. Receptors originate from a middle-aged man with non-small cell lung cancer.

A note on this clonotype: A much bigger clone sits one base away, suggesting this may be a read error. The CDR3 DNA is TGTGCCAGCAGTCCCCGGACCTACCAGGGGAGTCAGCCCCAGCATTTT. Its protein is CASSPRTYQGSQPQHF. The chain recombines TRBV28 with TRBJ1-5; perhaps TRBD1 as D (6 bases). This CDR3 region has 16 residues. The V end lost 5 bases, the J end lost 6 bases, and 20 bases lay between the germline ends. The germline gives CDR1 MDHEN, CDR2 SYDVKM.

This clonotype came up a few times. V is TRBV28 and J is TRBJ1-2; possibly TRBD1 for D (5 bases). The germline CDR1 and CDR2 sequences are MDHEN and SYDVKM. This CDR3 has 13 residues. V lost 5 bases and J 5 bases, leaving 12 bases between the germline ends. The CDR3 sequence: CASSEGIGYGYTF. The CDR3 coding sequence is TGTGCCAGCAGTGAGGGGATAGGGTATGGCTACACCTTC.

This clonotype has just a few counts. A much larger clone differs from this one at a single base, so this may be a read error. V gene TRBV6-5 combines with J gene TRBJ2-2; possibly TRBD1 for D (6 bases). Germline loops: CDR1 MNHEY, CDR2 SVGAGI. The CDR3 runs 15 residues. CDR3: CVSSSGQPGTGELFF. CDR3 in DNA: TGTGTCAGCAGTTCTGGACAGCCCGGGACCGGGGAGCTGTTTTTT.

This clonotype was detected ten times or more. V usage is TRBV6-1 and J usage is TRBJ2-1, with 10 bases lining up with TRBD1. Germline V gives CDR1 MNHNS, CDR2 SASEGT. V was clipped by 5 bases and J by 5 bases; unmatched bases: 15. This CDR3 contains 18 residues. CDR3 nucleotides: TGTGCCAGCAGTTTTCGAATAGGCGGGACAGGGGTCAACAATGAGCAGTTCTTC. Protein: CASSFRIGGTGVNNEQFF.